The rows below give T cell receptor beta chains drawn from one sample of a study of cytomegalovirus exposure and HLA in healthy donors. Sequencing was performed with immunoSEQ multiplex PCR; in TCRdb, only in-frame clones are kept and a portion is missing. The data hold 250,000 to 300,000 clones, with 80% to 95% observed a single time. The sequencing sample was made of PBMCs. The source of these receptors is a girl aged 2 to 10 in good health and CMV-seronegative. CDR3s include the opening cysteine and the closing phenylalanine or tryptophan. The D gene is left open where the match is weak. Size values are once, few and many counts, or a class for expanded clones, and some rows have none.

>NA|TRBV19|TRBJ2-2|TRBD1
CASTNRGQGAIAGELFF
TGTGCCAGTACGAACAGAGGACAGGGGGCAATCGCCGGGGAGCTGTTTTTT
>NA|TRBV30|TRBJ2-1|TRBD2
CACTSGAYNEQFF
TGTGCCTGCACTAGCGGGGCCTACAATGAGCAGTTCTTC
>NA|TRBV19|TRBJ2-3|NA
CASSPGSRQTTDTQYF
TGTGCCAGTAGCCCTGGTAGCCGGCAGACCACAGATACGCAGTATTTT
>NA|TRBV7-9|TRBJ2-1|TRBD2
CASSFLPGLAGVDEQFF
TGTGCCAGCAGTTTCCTACCGGGACTAGCGGGAGTTGATGAGCAGTTCTTC
>few|TRBV5-4|TRBJ2-7|TRBD1
CASSLAGQGSYEQYF
TGTGCCAGCAGCTTGGCGGGACAGGGCTCCTACGAGCAGTACTTC
>NA|TRBV13|TRBJ2-1|TRBD2
CASSLVSGRAWRENEQFF
TGTGCCAGCAGCTTAGTTAGCGGGAGGGCTTGGCGTGAAAATGAGCAGTTCTTC
>NA|TRBV30|TRBJ2-2|TRBD2
CAWRKRGGPGELFF
TGTGCCTGGAGAAAGCGGGGGGGCCCCGGGGAGCTGTTTTTT
>NA|TRBV19|TRBJ2-1|NA
CASSIRGSYNEQFF
TGTGCCAGTAGTATCCGCGGATCCTACAATGAGCAGTTCTTC
>NA|TRBV6-1|TRBJ1-1|TRBD1
CASSEATGRASFF
TGTGCCAGCAGTGAAGCGACAGGGCGGGCGTCTTTCTTT
>NA|TRBV19|TRBJ2-5|TRBD2
CASSILETSGQETQYF
TGTGCCAGTAGTATCTTAGAGACTAGCGGCCAAGAGACCCAGTACTTC
>NA|TRBV4-1|TRBJ2-7|NA
CASSQDWDSGSYEQYF
TGCGCCAGCAGCCAAGACTGGGACTCGGGCTCCTACGAGCAGTACTTC
>NA|TRBV5-4|TRBJ2-3|TRBD2
CASSTGTSGWDTDTQYF
TGTGCCAGCAGCACCGGGACTAGCGGGTGGGACACAGATACGCAGTATTTT
>NA|TRBV7-8|TRBJ2-1|NA
CASQSPGSGDNEQFF
TGTGCCAGTCAGTCGCCGGGGTCAGGGGACAATGAGCAGTTCTTC
>NA|TRBV7-8|TRBJ1-5|NA
CASSPRGGVNSNQPQHF
TGTGCCAGCAGCCCCCGAGGGGGGGTGAATAGCAATCAGCCCCAGCATTTT
>NA|TRBV5-1|TRBJ2-1|NA
CASRNGSQYNEQFF
TGCGCCAGCAGAAACGGGAGTCAGTACAATGAGCAGTTCTTC
>NA|TRBV29-1|TRBJ1-5|NA
CSVAGRVSQPQHF
TGCAGCGTTGCTGGCAGGGTCAGTCAGCCCCAGCATTTT
>NA|TRBV28|TRBJ1-5|NA
CASSFLQGNQPQHF
TGTGCCAGCAGTTTCTTGCAGGGCAATCAGCCCCAGCATTTT
>NA|TRBV6-5|TRBJ2-7|NA
CASRGLGSSSYEQYF
TGTGCCAGCAGGGGACTCGGGAGCTCCTCCTACGAGCAGTACTTC
>NA|TRBV6-5|TRBJ1-2|TRBD1
CASLPDRGGYTF
TGTGCCAGCCTCCCCGACAGGGGTGGCTACACCTTC
>NA|TRBV5-6|TRBJ2-3|TRBD1
CASSLSRGQGTDTQYF
TGTGCCAGCAGCTTGAGTCGGGGACAGGGGACAGATACGCAGTATTTT
>NA|TRBV5-4|TRBJ2-3|TRBD2
CASSQTPGGERDTQYF
TGTGCCAGCAGCCAAACCCCCGGGGGGGAGAGGGATACGCAGTATTTT
>few|TRBV11-2|TRBJ1-3|NA
CASSLQGSGNTIYF
TGTGCCAGCAGCTTACAGGGGTCCGGAAACACCATATATTTT
>once|TRBV6-1|TRBJ2-6|TRBD1
CASSEIRGNGANVLTF
TGTGCCAGCAGTGAAATCAGGGGGAATGGGGCCAACGTCCTGACTTTC
>once|TRBV11-2|TRBJ2-7|TRBD2
CASSSSPLAGVGEQYF
TGTGCCAGCAGCTCCTCTCCACTAGCGGGAGTTGGTGAGCAGTACTTC
>NA|TRBV5-1|TRBJ1-4|TRBD1
CASSSGTGEKLFF
TGCGCCAGCAGCTCCGGGACAGGGGAAAAACTGTTTTTT
>NA|TRBV27|TRBJ2-1|TRBD1
CASSSVTGTGFHNEQFF
TGTGCCAGCAGTTCAGTGACCGGGACAGGGTTTCACAATGAGCAGTTCTTC
>NA|TRBV6-1|TRBJ1-3|NA
CASSEPGDGVGNTIYF
TGTGCCAGCAGTGAACCGGGGGATGGAGTTGGAAACACCATATATTTT